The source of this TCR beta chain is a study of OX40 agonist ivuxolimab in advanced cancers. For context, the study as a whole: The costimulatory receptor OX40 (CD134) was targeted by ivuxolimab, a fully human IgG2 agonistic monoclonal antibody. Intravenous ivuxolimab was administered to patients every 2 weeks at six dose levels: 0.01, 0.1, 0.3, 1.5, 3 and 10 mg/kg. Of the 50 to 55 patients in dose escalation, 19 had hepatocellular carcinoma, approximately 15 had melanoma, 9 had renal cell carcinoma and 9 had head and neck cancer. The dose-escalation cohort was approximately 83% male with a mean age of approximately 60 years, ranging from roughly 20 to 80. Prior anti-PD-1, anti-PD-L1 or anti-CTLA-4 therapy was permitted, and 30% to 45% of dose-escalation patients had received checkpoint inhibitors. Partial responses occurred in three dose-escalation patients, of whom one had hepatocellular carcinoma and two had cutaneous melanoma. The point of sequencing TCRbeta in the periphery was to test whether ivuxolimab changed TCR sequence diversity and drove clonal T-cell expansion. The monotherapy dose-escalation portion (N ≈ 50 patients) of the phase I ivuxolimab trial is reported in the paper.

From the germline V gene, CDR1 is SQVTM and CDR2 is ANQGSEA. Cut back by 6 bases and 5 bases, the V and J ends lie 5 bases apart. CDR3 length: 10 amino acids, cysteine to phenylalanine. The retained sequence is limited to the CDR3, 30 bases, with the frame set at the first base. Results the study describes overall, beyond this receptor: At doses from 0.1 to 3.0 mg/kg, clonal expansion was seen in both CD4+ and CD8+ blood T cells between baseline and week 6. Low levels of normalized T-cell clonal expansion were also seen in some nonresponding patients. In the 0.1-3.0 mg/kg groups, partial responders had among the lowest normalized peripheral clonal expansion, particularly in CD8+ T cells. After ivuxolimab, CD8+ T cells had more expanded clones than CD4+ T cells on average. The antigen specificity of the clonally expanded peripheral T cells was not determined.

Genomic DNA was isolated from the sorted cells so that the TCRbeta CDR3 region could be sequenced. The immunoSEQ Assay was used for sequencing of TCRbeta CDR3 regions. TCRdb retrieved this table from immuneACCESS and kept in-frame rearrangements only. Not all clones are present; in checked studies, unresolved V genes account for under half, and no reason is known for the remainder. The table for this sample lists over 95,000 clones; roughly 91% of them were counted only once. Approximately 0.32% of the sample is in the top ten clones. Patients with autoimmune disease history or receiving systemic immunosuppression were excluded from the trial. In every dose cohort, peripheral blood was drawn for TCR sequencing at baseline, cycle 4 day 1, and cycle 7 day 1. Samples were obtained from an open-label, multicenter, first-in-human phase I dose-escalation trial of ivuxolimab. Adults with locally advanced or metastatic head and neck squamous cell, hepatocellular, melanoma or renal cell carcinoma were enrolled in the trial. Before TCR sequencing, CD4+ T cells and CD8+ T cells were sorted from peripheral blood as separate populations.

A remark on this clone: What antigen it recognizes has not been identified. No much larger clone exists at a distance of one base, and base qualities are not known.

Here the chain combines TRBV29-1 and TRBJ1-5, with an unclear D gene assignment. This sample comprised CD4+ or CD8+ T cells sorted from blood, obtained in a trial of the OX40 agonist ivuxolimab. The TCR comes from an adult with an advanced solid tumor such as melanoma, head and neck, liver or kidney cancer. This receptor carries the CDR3 CSVGDQPQHF. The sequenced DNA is TGCAGCGTAGGTGATCAGCCCCAGCATTTT.